Following are 14 T cell receptor beta chains from one sample sequenced in a study of shared clonotypes between healthy human individuals. Only in-frame clones appear in the TCRdb table, and some are missing; sequencing was by immunoSEQ multiplex PCR. The sample holds about 2.3 million clones; about nine tenths are singletons and the top ten take approximately 0.41%. Input material: naive CD4+ T cells from PBMCs. The subset denotes: CD45RA+ positively selected. The receptor set was obtained from a man aged 18 to 29 in good health. Some clones in this sample may be carry-over from other donors' samples.

V usage is TRBV18 and J usage is TRBJ1-4; D uncertain. Germline V gene lookup returns CDR1 KGHSH and CDR2 LQKENI. V lost 2 bases to trimming and J lost 5 bases, with 12 bases between them. The CDR3 has 15 amino acids. The CDR3 DNA is TGTGCCAGCTCACCAGTCTGGGTCAAAAATGAAAAACTGTTTTTT. Its protein product is CASSPVWVKNEKLFF.

This chain uses TRBV18 with TRBJ2-7; 9 nucleotides line up with TRBD1. Germline V lookup: CDR1 KGHSH, CDR2 LQKENI. Trimming cost V 2 bases and J 3 bases; bases outside gene matches: 5. This CDR3 contains 15 residues. CDR3 sequence reads: CASSPTPGQGYEQYF. In nucleotides, the CDR3 is TGTGCCAGCTCACCAACACCGGGACAGGGCTACGAGCAGTACTTC. Full variable domain (rest looked up from reference TRBV18 and TRBJ2-7): NAGVMQNPRHLVRRRGQEARLRCSPMKGHSHVYWYRQLPEEGLKFMVYLQKENIIDESGMPKERFSAEFPKEGPSILRIQQVVRGDSAAYFCASSPTPGQGYEQYFGPGTRLTVT.

This clone appeared a few times. The V and J genes are TRBV14 and TRBJ1-2, with D hard to call. The CDR3 length is 14 residues. Germline V gene sequence: CDR1 SGHDN, CDR2 FVKESK. Trimming removed 5 bases from V and 4 bases from J, with 14 bases in between. The CDR3 spells CASSEPGMGYGYTF. CDR3 nucleotide sequence: TGTGCCAGCAGCGAACCCGGGATGGGCTATGGCTACACCTTC.

The J gene is TRBJ2-7, the V gene TRBV9; D may be TRBD1 (6 bases). Trimming removed 1 base at V and 5 bases at J, with 16 bases between. The CDR3 is 15 amino acids. Germline CDR1 is SGDLS and CDR2 is YYNGEE. This CDR3 reads CASSVKDRGDDEQYF. The CDR3 DNA follows: TGTGCCAGCAGCGTAAAGGACAGAGGGGATGACGAGCAGTACTTC. The whole variable domain, filled in from reference TRBV9 and TRBJ2-7, reads DSGVTQTPKHLITATGQRVTLRCSPRSGDLSVYWYQQSLDQGLQFLIQYYNGEERAKGNILERFSAQQFPDLHSELNLSSLELGDSALYFCASSVKDRGDDEQYFGPGTRLTVT.

The V gene is TRBV5-1, the J gene TRBJ1-2; TRBD1 matches at 8 bases. The ends lost 8 bases at V and 4 bases at J; junction bases unmatched: 10. The germline V gene encodes CDR1 SGHRS and CDR2 YFSETQ. This CDR3 has 14 residues. In DNA, the CDR3 is TGCGCCAGTACGTGGGCAGGGGGCGCCTATGGCTACACCTTC. Translation gives CASTWAGGAYGYTF.

The rearrangement links TRBV7-3 to TRBJ2-2; weak D call: TRBD2 (5 bases). Trimming took off 5 bases at V and 2 bases at J, with 12 bases between the two ends. Germline CDR1 reads SGHTA; CDR2 reads FQGTGA. This CDR3 is 15 amino acids long. The CDR3, as DNA: TGTGCCAGCAGCCCCCCGGGGAGAAACACCGGGGAGCTGTTTTTT. Translated: CASSPPGRNTGELFF. Full variable domain (outside the CDR3, taken from reference TRBV7-3 and TRBJ2-2): GAGVSQTPSNKVTEKGKYVELRCDPISGHTALYWYRQSLGQGPEFLIYFQGTGAADDSGLPNDRFFAVRPEGSVSTLKIQRTERGDSAVYLCASSPPGRNTGELFFGEGSRLTVL.

The CDR3 here is CASSLTGGGRPREKLFF. The DNA for the CDR3 is TGTGCCAGCAGTTTGACAGGGGGGGGGCGACCTCGGGAAAAACTGTTTTTT. The chain combines TRBV28 with TRBJ1-4, with TRBD1 matching 9 bases. V shed 3 bases, J shed 8 bases, and the junction held 13 bases outside the gene matches. Germline V lookup: CDR1 MDHEN, CDR2 SYDVKM. This CDR3 has 17 amino acids.

Worth noting for this clone: The same CDR3 also results from other DNA sequences found in this sample. This sequence joins TRBV5-1 and TRBJ1-2; perhaps TRBD1 as D (5 bases). Germline-derived CDR1 and CDR2 are SGHRS and YFSETQ. The V end lost 0 bases, the J end lost 5 bases, and 5 bases lay between the germline ends. The length of the CDR3 is 12 residues. The CDR3 DNA reads as TGCGCCAGCAGCTTGGCAGGGTATGGCTACACCTTC. Translation gives CASSLAGYGYTF.

J is TRBJ1-5 and V is TRBV4-2; no clear D gene. V was cut by 4 bases and J by 5 bases, with 15 bases left in between. Germline CDR1 is LGHNA and CDR2 is YNFKEQ. The CDR3 has 15 amino acids. The CDR3 region has the DNA TGTGCCAGCAGCCGCCTAGGGAGGGCGGATCAGCCCCAGCATTTT. Its protein product is CASSRLGRADQPQHF.

Regarding this clone: A junction boundary mismatches the germline segment, possibly from a read error. This chain joins TRBV11-2 and TRBJ2-7; 10 positions match TRBD2. The CDR3 contains 14 residues. The germline CDR1 and CDR2 sequences are SGHAT and FQNNGV. DNA of the CDR3: TGTGCCAGCAGCTTAGGGTTAGCGGGAGGCCCCTCGAACTTC. This sequence encodes CASSLGLAGGPSNF.

The chain combines TRBV5-1 with TRBJ2-1, with D possibly being TRBD1 or TRBD2 (6 bases each). With 0 bases removed from V and 4 bases from J, the gap between germline ends came to 11 bases. The CDR3 extends over 15 amino acids. Germline CDR1 and CDR2: SGHRS and YFSETQ. The chain's CDR3 is CASSLGGGGYNEQFF. CDR3 DNA sequence: TGCGCCAGCAGCTTGGGAGGAGGGGGTTACAATGAGCAGTTCTTC.

The chain carries TRBV19 and TRBJ1-5; D gene ambiguous. From germline, CDR1 is LNHDA and CDR2 SQIVND (reference sequence). V lost 2 bases to trimming and J lost 3 bases, with 11 bases between them. The CDR3 runs 15 residues. CDR3 DNA: TGTGCCAGTAGTATACTTCGGGCATTCAATCAGCCCCAGCATTTT. Its protein product is CASSILRAFNQPQHF.

This sequence joins TRBV11-2 and TRBJ2-1; TRBD2 is a possible D gene (6 bases). This CDR3 has 17 amino acids. The V gene's germline CDR1 is SGHAT and CDR2 FQNNGV. Trimming removed 1 base at V and 6 bases at J, with 19 bases between. The CDR3 DNA follows: TGTGCCAGCAGCTTAGTGGGAGGAGGAGGAGGGGTCAATGAGCAGTTCTTC. This translates into CASSLVGGGGGVNEQFF. Supplemented by reference TRBV11-2 and TRBJ2-1, the full variable domain reads EAGVAQSPRYKIIEKRQSVAFWCNPISGHATLYWYQQILGQGPKLLIQFQNNGVVDDSQLPKDRFSAERLKGVDSTLKIQPAKLEDSAVYLCASSLVGGGGGVNEQFFGPGTRLTVL.

CDR3 protein: CASSLITGRMIYEQYF. CDR3 sequence (DNA): TGTGCCAGCAGCTTAATCACCGGAAGGATGATTTACGAGCAGTACTTC. The chain recombines TRBV7-9 with TRBJ2-7, with unresolved D. In germline, CDR1 is SEHNR, CDR2 FQNEAQ (reference sequence). The CDR3 totals 16 residues. The V end lost 2 bases, the J end lost 4 bases, and 18 bases lay between the germline ends.